These T cell receptor beta chains were read from a single sample in a study of T cells in Graves' hyperthyroidism and ophthalmopathy. TCRdb re-derived calls from the multiplex PCR reads in MiXCR, one entry per CDR3 protein. Of hundreds of thousands of distinct CDR3 sequences in the sample, about 15% are singletons; the top ten hold roughly an eighth. The sequencing sample was made of blood. Receptors were obtained from a woman under 30 with Graves' hyperthyroidism. CDR3s include the opening cysteine and the closing phenylalanine or tryptophan. Fields, in order: clone size, D gene, V gene, J gene, CDR3 DNA, CDR3 protein. A D gene is named only where the DNA matches it firmly. Size tells how often a clone was seen (once, few, many) or the class of an expanded clone, and some rows leave it out.

size: many
D: .
V: TRBV19
J: TRBJ1-2
DNA: TGTGCCAGTAGTGAGGACAGCAACTATGGCTACACCTTC
CDR3: CASSEDSNYGYTF

size: many
D: TRBD2
V: TRBV28
J: TRBJ2-7
DNA: TGTGCCAGCAGTTTGGGTCTAGCGGGAGGTTCTGAGCAGTACTTC
CDR3: CASSLGLAGGSEQYF

size: few
D: TRBD1
V: TRBV5-1
J: TRBJ2-7
DNA: TGCGCCAGCAGCTTGGGCCCTAGGGACAGCCTTTCTGGCGAGCAGTACTTC
CDR3: CASSLGPRDSLSGEQYF

size: .
D: .
V: TRBV20-1
J: TRBJ2-1
DNA: TGCAGTGCTAGAGTGGGGGCTGAGCAGTTCTTC
CDR3: CSARVGAEQFF

size: many
D: .
V: TRBV11-2
J: TRBJ2-5
DNA: TGTGCCAGCAGCTTAGCGGCAACAGTAGAGACCCAGTACTTC
CDR3: CASSLAATVETQYF

size: .
D: TRBD1
V: TRBV9
J: TRBJ2-3
DNA: TGTGCCAGCAGCTTCTACGAACAGGGGGTTGGGCAGTATTTT
CDR3: CASSFYEQGVGQYF

size: many
D: TRBD2
V: TRBV7-2
J: TRBJ2-1
DNA: TGTGCCAGCAGCTTCCCGGCTAGCGGGGGGGAATCCTACAATGAGCAGTTCTTC
CDR3: CASSFPASGGESYNEQFF

size: .
D: TRBD1
V: TRBV7-8
J: TRBJ2-5
DNA: TGTGCCAGCAGCTTAAATACAGGGGGAATGGGAGAGACCCAGTACTTC
CDR3: CASSLNTGGMGETQYF

size: many
D: .
V: TRBV29-1
J: TRBJ1-1
DNA: TGCAGCGTTGTAAAGGTGGACGAAGCTTTCTTT
CDR3: CSVVKVDEAFF

size: .
D: .
V: TRBV7-8
J: TRBJ1-6
DNA: TGTGCCAGCAGCTTGAGCGAGGGACCCAGAGGAGATTCACCCCTCCACTTT
CDR3: CASSLSEGPRGDSPLHF

size: many
D: .
V: TRBV6-2/TRBV6-3
J: TRBJ1-1
DNA: TGTGCCAGCAGCCGAGGGACGGTGAACACTGAAGCTTTCTTT
CDR3: CASSRGTVNTEAFF

size: .
D: .
V: TRBV5-1
J: TRBJ2-7
DNA: TGCGCCAGCAGCTTGGAGGGTGTTGGATATAACTACGAGCAGTACTTC
CDR3: CASSLEGVGYNYEQYF

size: many
D: TRBD1
V: TRBV5-1
J: TRBJ2-7
DNA: TGCGCCAGCAGCTTGACAGGGGGCTACGAGCAGTACTTC
CDR3: CASSLTGGYEQYF

size: .
D: .
V: TRBV15
J: TRBJ1-5
DNA: TGTGCCACCAGCAGAGATAGGGTGAGGAGCAATCAGCCCCAGCATTTT
CDR3: CATSRDRVRSNQPQHF

size: .
D: .
V: TRBV25-1
J: TRBJ1-1
DNA: TGTGCCAGCAGTGAATATTGGGGATTGAACACTGAAGCTTTCTTT
CDR3: CASSEYWGLNTEAFF

size: many
D: TRBD2
V: TRBV7-8
J: TRBJ2-3
DNA: TGTGCCAGCAGCTCTCGTCGGCTAGCGGGGGGCACAGATACGCAGTATTTT
CDR3: CASSSRRLAGGTDTQYF

size: many
D: .
V: TRBV12-3/TRBV12-4
J: TRBJ2-5
DNA: TGTGCCAGCAGTTTGTCGATGGAGACCCAGTACTTC
CDR3: CASSLSMETQYF

size: many
D: TRBD2
V: TRBV20-1
J: TRBJ2-1
DNA: TGCAGTGCTAGAGATCCGTGGGAGGGAATTCTTGAGCAGTTCTTC
CDR3: CSARDPWEGILEQFF

size: many
D: .
V: TRBV9
J: TRBJ1-1
DNA: TGTGCCAGCAGCGCATGGGGGGGCCATGACACTGAAGCTTTCTTT
CDR3: CASSAWGGHDTEAFF

size: few
D: TRBD1
V: TRBV7-2
J: TRBJ1-2
DNA: TGTGCCAGCAGCCCGACAGGGGGCCATGGCTACACCTTC
CDR3: CASSPTGGHGYTF

size: few
D: .
V: TRBV7-3
J: TRBJ1-2
DNA: TGTGCCAGCAGCTTAGAGGCCGGCTATGGCTACACCTTC
CDR3: CASSLEAGYGYTF

size: many
D: TRBD1
V: TRBV5-5
J: TRBJ1-1
DNA: TGTGCCAGCAGCAGGACAGGGGCCGGGGTCACTGAAGCTTTCTTT
CDR3: CASSRTGAGVTEAFF

size: many
D: TRBD2
V: TRBV20-1
J: TRBJ2-3
DNA: TGCAGTGCTAGGACTTTGGGGACTAGCGGGGGAACAGATACGCAGTATTTT
CDR3: CSARTLGTSGGTDTQYF

size: few
D: TRBD2
V: TRBV7-9
J: TRBJ2-7
DNA: TGTGCCAGCAGCCAACGGAGGACTAGCGGGGGGACAGTGCCCCCCTACGAGCAGTACTTC
CDR3: CASSQRRTSGGTVPPYEQYF

size: .
D: .
V: TRBV12-3/TRBV12-4
J: TRBJ1-5
DNA: TGTGCCAGCAGTTTAATGCAGGGCGGGAGCAATCAGCCCCAGCATTTT
CDR3: CASSLMQGGSNQPQHF

size: .
D: TRBD1
V: TRBV6-2/TRBV6-3
J: TRBJ1-2
DNA: TGTGCCAGCAGGGCCCAAATCACAGGGGGCCATGGCTACACCTTC
CDR3: CASRAQITGGHGYTF

size: many
D: TRBD1
V: TRBV6-1
J: TRBJ2-7
DNA: TGTGCCAGCAGTCCATTCCGGGACAGGGGAGTTGACGAGCAGTACTTC
CDR3: CASSPFRDRGVDEQYF

size: many
D: .
V: TRBV12-3/TRBV12-4
J: TRBJ2-5
DNA: TGTGCCAGCAGTTTTAGACAGAGGCAAGAGACCCAGTACTTC
CDR3: CASSFRQRQETQYF

size: few
D: .
V: TRBV18
J: TRBJ1-3
DNA: TGTGCCAGCTCACCACCAGCCAGGATCGCTGGAAACACCATATATTTT
CDR3: CASSPPARIAGNTIYF

size: many
D: .
V: TRBV7-3
J: TRBJ2-5
DNA: TGTGCCAGCAGCTTAGGCAGGGATGAGACCCAGTACTTC
CDR3: CASSLGRDETQYF

size: few
D: .
V: TRBV12-3/TRBV12-4
J: TRBJ2-7
DNA: TGTGCCAGCGGAAAAATAGGGGAGTCCTACGAGCAGTACTTC
CDR3: CASGKIGESYEQYF

size: many
D: .
V: TRBV20-1
J: TRBJ1-1
DNA: TGCAGTGCTAGAGTGAGTGGCAGGGCCGTTAACACTGAAGCTTTCTTT
CDR3: CSARVSGRAVNTEAFF

size: .
D: TRBD2
V: TRBV19
J: TRBJ2-1
DNA: TGTGCCAGTAGTATTAGCGCGGGGGGCTACAATGAGCAGTTCTTC
CDR3: CASSISAGGYNEQFF

size: .
D: .
V: TRBV29-1
J: TRBJ1-5
DNA: TGCAGCGTTGCGAAGGGTCTCAATCAGCCCCAGCATTTT
CDR3: CSVAKGLNQPQHF

size: many
D: TRBD1
V: TRBV20-1
J: TRBJ2-1
DNA: TGCAGTGCTAGAAGGGGACAGGGGCCCTACAATGAGCAGTTCTTC
CDR3: CSARRGQGPYNEQFF

size: .
D: TRBD1
V: TRBV9
J: TRBJ1-6
DNA: TGTGCCAGCAGCCAAGACAGGGAATATTCACCCCTCCACTTT
CDR3: CASSQDREYSPLHF

size: many
D: TRBD2
V: TRBV7-2
J: TRBJ2-3
DNA: TGTGCCAGCAGCTCTCGACTAGCGGGACGTCCAGATACGCAGTATTTT
CDR3: CASSSRLAGRPDTQYF

size: few
D: .
V: TRBV9
J: TRBJ1-1
DNA: TGTGCCAGCAGCCCACCCCCGGGGGGGAACACTGAAGCTTTCTTT
CDR3: CASSPPPGGNTEAFF

size: many
D: .
V: TRBV7-2
J: TRBJ1-2
DNA: TGTGCCAGCAGCTTACAGGGGCTGTACTATGGCTACACCTTC
CDR3: CASSLQGLYYGYTF

size: many
D: TRBD2
V: TRBV7-2
J: TRBJ2-3
DNA: TGTGCCAGCAAGCGGGGGAGCACAGATACGCAGTATTTT
CDR3: CASKRGSTDTQYF

size: many
D: TRBD1
V: TRBV9
J: TRBJ1-6
DNA: TGTGCCAGCAGCGGGTTGGGACAGGCTAATTCACCCCTCCACTTT
CDR3: CASSGLGQANSPLHF

size: few
D: .
V: TRBV9
J: TRBJ2-7
DNA: TGTGCCAGCAGCGCCAACCGGGGCTATCCCTACGAGCAGTACTTC
CDR3: CASSANRGYPYEQYF

size: many
D: TRBD2
V: TRBV12-3/TRBV12-4
J: TRBJ2-3
DNA: TGTGCCAGCAGCCCCAAGGGAGGGGGCACAGATACGCAGTATTTT
CDR3: CASSPKGGGTDTQYF

size: .
D: TRBD1
V: TRBV28
J: TRBJ2-5
DNA: TGTGCCAGCAGCTCATCCGGGACAGGGTCACGGACCCAGTACTTC
CDR3: CASSSSGTGSRTQYF

size: .
D: TRBD1
V: TRBV11-2
J: TRBJ1-4
DNA: TGTGCCAGCAGCCCCGGGGCAGGGGGCGCGGCTAATGAAAAACTGTTTTTT
CDR3: CASSPGAGGAANEKLFF

size: few
D: .
V: TRBV5-1
J: TRBJ2-1
DNA: TGCGCCAGCAGTACCGGAAGCTCCTACAATGAGCAGTTCTTC
CDR3: CASSTGSSYNEQFF

size: .
D: .
V: TRBV28
J: TRBJ1-3
DNA: TGTGCCAGCATCGACGAAGGGACCTCTGGAAACACCATATATTTT
CDR3: CASIDEGTSGNTIYF

size: few
D: TRBD1
V: TRBV20-1
J: TRBJ2-5
DNA: TGCAGTGCTACTGACAGGGCTGAGACCCAGTACTTC
CDR3: CSATDRAETQYF

size: .
D: .
V: TRBV7-2
J: TRBJ1-1
DNA: TGTGCCAGCAGCTTACTGGGACTCAAGAACACTGAAGCTTTCTTT
CDR3: CASSLLGLKNTEAFF

size: .
D: .
V: TRBV19
J: TRBJ2-3
DNA: TGTGCCAGTAGGACTCTGCTACGGGAGGATACGCAGTATTTT
CDR3: CASRTLLREDTQYF

size: .
D: .
V: TRBV27
J: TRBJ1-3
DNA: TGTGCCAGCAGTGCTGGGGGTCTCTTTGCTGGAAACACCATATATTTT
CDR3: CASSAGGLFAGNTIYF

size: many
D: .
V: TRBV20-1
J: TRBJ1-2
DNA: TGCAGTGCTAGATCCCCGCCGGGAGGCTACACCTTC
CDR3: CSARSPPGGYTF

size: many
D: .
V: TRBV2
J: TRBJ1-5
DNA: TGTGCCAGCAGGCGAGAGGGCAGCAATCAGCCCCAGCATTTT
CDR3: CASRREGSNQPQHF

size: .
D: TRBD2
V: TRBV2
J: TRBJ2-2
DNA: TGTGCCAGCCGGACTAGCGCGAACACCGGGGAGCTGTTTTTT
CDR3: CASRTSANTGELFF

size: many
D: .
V: TRBV7-7
J: TRBJ2-3
DNA: TGTGCTAGCAGCTTAGACGGTGGCAGGGATACGCAGTATTTT
CDR3: CASSLDGGRDTQYF

size: .
D: .
V: TRBV6-2/TRBV6-3
J: TRBJ2-3
DNA: TGTGCCAGCAGCCAATCCGGGACGACGGCAGATACGCAGTATTTT
CDR3: CASSQSGTTADTQYF